The 20 T cell receptor beta chains below were found in one sample sequenced in a study of cytomegalovirus exposure and HLA in healthy donors. PCR involved 60 Vbeta and 13 Jbeta primers. Measured with immunoSEQ multiplex PCR; TCRdb has only the in-frame clones, and not every one. The sample includes 200,000 or so clones, about 77% of them seen just once. The sequencing input was PBMCs. All receptors derive from a woman aged 25 to 39 in good health and CMV-seropositive.

CDR3 DNA: TGTGCCAGCAGCCGAAATACAGGATCAGCGGGGGAGCTGTTTTTT. Translation gives CASSRNTGSAGELFF. The rearrangement joins TRBV14 to TRBJ2-2, with TRBD1 as a possible D gene (5 bases). The CDR3 is 15 residues long. Trimming left V 4 bases short and J 8 bases short, with 17 bases between. The germline CDR1 and CDR2 sequences are SGHDN and FVKESK.

The chain links TRBV5-4 to TRBJ2-3, with D unresolved. The CDR3 consists of 14 residues. The V gene lost 0 bases and the J gene lost 5 bases, with 10 bases spanning the gap. Germline loops: CDR1 SGHNT, CDR2 YYREEE (reference sequence). The CDR3 DNA reads TGTGCCAGCAGCTTGGCGGGTCCTAAAGATACGCAGTATTTT. It codes for CASSLAGPKDTQYF.

The J gene is TRBJ2-1, the V gene TRBV14; 8 bases agree with TRBD2. Trimming took 0 bases from V and 6 from J; bases not matched to a gene: 4. The CDR3 runs to 15 residues. The germline CDR1 and CDR2 sequences are SGHDN and FVKESK. CDR3 coding DNA: TGTGCCAGCAGCCAAGAAGGGCGGGGGGCCAATGAGCAGTTCTTC. Its translation is CASSQEGRGANEQFF.

This chain uses TRBV7-6 with TRBJ1-5; 10 bases match TRBD1. The CDR3 contains 14 residues. Per the germline V gene, CDR1 is SGHVS and CDR2 is FNYEAQ. Trimming removed 3 bases from V and 6 bases from J; junction bases left unmatched: 2. CDR3 in amino acids: CASSLTGGFQPQHF. The CDR3 DNA sequence: TGTGCCAGCAGCTTGACAGGGGGCTTTCAGCCCCAGCATTTT.

V is TRBV21-1 and J is TRBJ2-5; the DNA was not compared with TRBD1, the D call given in the table. TRBV21-1 is described as a pseudogene. This CDR3 has 14 amino acids. For the CDR3, the DNA is TGTGCCAGCAGCATGGACAGGGGGCAAGAGACCCAGTACTTC. This codes for CASSMDRGQETQYF.

The chain links TRBV25-1 to TRBJ2-7; D possibly corresponds to TRBD2 (7 bases). This CDR3 is built from 16 residues. The V end was cut by 5 bases, the J end by 3 bases, with 20 bases between. CDR1 and CDR2 (germline): MGHDK, SYGVNS. Here the CDR3 reads CASSKSGAGALYEQYF. In DNA, the CDR3 is TGTGCCAGCAGTAAATCAGGGGCGGGAGCCCTCTACGAGCAGTACTTC.

The rearrangement uses TRBV10-1 and TRBJ2-1; possibly TRBD2 for D (5 bases). The CDR3 runs to 13 residues. V dropped 5 bases and J dropped 2 bases, with 7 bases sitting between them. Germline assignment: CDR1 WNHNN and CDR2 SYGVQD (reference sequence). The CDR3 loop is CASSSGAYNEQFF. The DNA for the CDR3 is TGCGCCAGCAGTTCCGGGGCCTACAATGAGCAGTTCTTC.

This rearrangement joins TRBV25-1 to TRBJ2-3; the D is unclear. CDR3 length equals 13 residues. Trimming took 2 bases from V and 8 from J, leaving 11 bases between them. Germline V gives CDR1 MGHDK, CDR2 SYGVNS. The CDR3 protein is CASSEMGRRTQYF. The CDR3, as DNA: TGTGCCAGCAGTGAAATGGGCCGGCGTACGCAGTATTTT.

This sequence joins TRBV2 and TRBJ2-3; 7 bases are shared with TRBD2. CDR1 SNHLY and CDR2 FYNNEI come from the germline V gene. V was pared by 10 bases and J by 2 bases, with 15 bases of the junction left unmatched. The CDR3 covers 16 residues. For the CDR3, the DNA is TGTGCCACCAACACCTGGGGGGGGGAACCCACAGATACGCAGTATTTT. This codes for CATNTWGGEPTDTQYF.

The rearrangement uses TRBV4-2 and TRBJ1-2; no firm D call. The CDR3 sequence is 16 residues long. V gave up 0 bases and J gave up 8 bases, with 19 bases separating them. CDR1 and CDR2 from the germline V gene are LGHNA and YNFKEQ. CDR3 residues: CASSQDKAVTLGGYTF. The CDR3 DNA sequence: TGTGCCAGCAGCCAAGATAAGGCAGTAACATTGGGCGGCTACACCTTC.

The CDR3 region has the DNA TGTGCCAGCAGTTTATCGGGGGGGGCGGGGGCCTACGAGCAGTACTTC. Translation: CASSLSGGAGAYEQYF. The V gene is TRBV27, the J gene TRBJ2-7; TRBD2 is a possible D gene (7 bases). Trimming left V 0 bases short and J 2 bases short, with 14 bases between. Germline V gene lookup returns CDR1 MNHEY and CDR2 SMNVEV (reference sequence). CDR3 length: 16 residues.

This clone was counted a few times. The V call is TRBV27, the J call TRBJ2-3; 9 nucleotides agree with TRBD1. Per germline, CDR1 MNHEY and CDR2 SMNVEV (reference sequence). V was pared by 9 bases and J by 6 bases, with 19 bases of the junction left unmatched. The CDR3 runs 17 residues. CDR3 in amino acids: CASQASGTGWGKDTQYF. In DNA, the CDR3 is TGTGCCAGTCAAGCCTCCGGGACAGGGTGGGGGAAGGATACGCAGTATTTT.

V and J are TRBV11-3 and TRBJ2-3; a possible D gene is TRBD2 (7 bases). This CDR3 is 15 amino acids long. CDR1 SGHNT and CDR2 YENEEA come from the germline V gene. The germline V and J ends were trimmed by 6 bases and 2 bases, with 15 bases remaining between them. Here the CDR3 reads CASSPGGGPTDTQYF. The CDR3 nucleotides read TGTGCCAGCAGTCCTGGGGGGGGCCCCACAGATACGCAGTATTTT.

This clone was seen only a few times. The genes are TRBV5-1 and TRBJ1-1, with D possibly TRBD1 on 5 matching bases. Per germline, CDR1 SGHRS and CDR2 YFSETQ. The CDR3 sequence is 13 residues long. Deletions cut 0 bases from V and 6 bases from J, with 9 bases between. Here the CDR3 reads CASSLVGRSEAFF. The DNA of the CDR3 is TGCGCCAGCAGCTTGGTGGGGCGGTCTGAAGCTTTCTTT.

V usage is TRBV7-9 and J usage is TRBJ2-5; no reliable D call. CDR3 size: 13 residues. Germline V gene lookup returns CDR1 SEHNR and CDR2 FQNEAQ (reference sequence). The germline V and J ends were trimmed by 5 bases and 1 base, with 8 bases remaining between them. For the CDR3, the DNA is TGTGCCAGCAGCGCGAATGGCCAAGAGACCCAGTACTTC. This translates into CASSANGQETQYF.

This clone showed up just a few times. The CDR3, as DNA: TGCGCCAGCAGCCAAGGCGGGAACTATGGCTACACCTTC. It translates to CASSQGGNYGYTF. The gene calls are TRBV4-1 and TRBJ1-2; the D is unclear. The CDR3 length is 13 residues. The germline V and J ends were trimmed by 1 base and 2 bases, with 5 bases remaining between them. Per germline, CDR1 MGHRA and CDR2 YSYEKL.

V gene TRBV19 combines with J gene TRBJ1-1, with D unresolved. Germline loops: CDR1 LNHDA, CDR2 SQIVND (reference sequence). The CDR3 length is 15 residues. The germline V and J ends were trimmed by 5 bases and 0 bases, with 13 bases remaining between them. The CDR3 is CASSPPETLNTEAFF. CDR3 nucleotides: TGTGCCAGTAGTCCCCCCGAGACATTGAACACTGAAGCTTTCTTT.

This chain joins TRBV7-9 and TRBJ2-7; D is undetermined. The length of the CDR3 is 11 residues. Trimming took off 3 bases at V and 4 bases at J, with 4 bases between the two ends. In germline, CDR1 is SEHNR, CDR2 FQNEAQ (reference sequence). DNA for the CDR3: TGTGCCAGCAGCTTCCTATACGAGCAGTACTTC. Its protein product is CASSFLYEQYF.

The V call is TRBV28, the J call TRBJ1-5, with TRBD1 identical over 8 bases. The germline CDR1 and CDR2 sequences are MDHEN and SYDVKM. After removal of 5 bases from V and 3 bases from J, the junction contained 9 bases not matched to a gene. This CDR3 region has 16 residues. In nucleotides, the CDR3 is TGTGCCAGCAGTATAATCCAGGGGGCTCTCAATCAGCCCCAGCATTTT. Translation: CASSIIQGALNQPQHF.

This sequence joins TRBV28 and TRBJ1-1, with no clear D. From germline, CDR1 is MDHEN and CDR2 SYDVKM. The CDR3 spans 14 residues. V lost 2 bases and J 3 bases, leaving 10 bases between the germline ends. In DNA form, the CDR3 reads TGTGCCAGCAGTTTAGTTTTGGAGGACACTGAAGCTTTCTTT. Translated, it gives CASSLVLEDTEAFF.